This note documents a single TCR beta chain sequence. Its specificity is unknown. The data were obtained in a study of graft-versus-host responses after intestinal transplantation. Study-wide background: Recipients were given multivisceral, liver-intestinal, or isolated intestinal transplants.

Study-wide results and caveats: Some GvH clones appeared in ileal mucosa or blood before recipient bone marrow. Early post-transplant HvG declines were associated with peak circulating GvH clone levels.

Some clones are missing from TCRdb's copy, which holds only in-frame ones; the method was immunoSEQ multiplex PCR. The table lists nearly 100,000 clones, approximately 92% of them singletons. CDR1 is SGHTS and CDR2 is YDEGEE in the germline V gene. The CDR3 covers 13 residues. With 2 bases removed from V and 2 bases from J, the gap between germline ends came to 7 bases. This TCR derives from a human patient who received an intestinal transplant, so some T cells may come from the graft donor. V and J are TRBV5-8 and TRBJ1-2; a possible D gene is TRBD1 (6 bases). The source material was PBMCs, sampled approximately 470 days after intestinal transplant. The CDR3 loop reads CASSFGQNYGYTF. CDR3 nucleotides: TGTGCCAGCAGCTTTGGACAGAACTATGGCTACACCTTC.